The 17 T cell receptor beta chains presented below share a single source sample, sequenced in a study of blood T cells in healthy people across ages. A sample-barcoded 5' primer and a J-beta primer mix were used in a second PCR of roughly 6 to 11 cycles. TCRdb processed the 5' RACE reads anew with MiXCR; each CDR3 protein has one entry. Among about 930,000 distinct CDR3 sequences listed, 29% were seen once. Separately, the same data were catalogued under a study of T cells of mothers and their children.

Sequences were obtained from blood. Receptors originate from a woman aged 35 to 49 in good health.

As DNA, the CDR3 is TGTGCCAGCAGCGCGAACGTGGGCAATCAGCCCCAGCATTTT. This sequence encodes CASSANVGNQPQHF. The V gene is TRBV7-2, the J gene TRBJ1-5; D gene ambiguous. Germline CDR1 reads SGHTA; CDR2 reads FQGNSA. Trimming removed 5 bases at V and 2 bases at J, with 10 bases between. The CDR3 is 14 residues long. The variable domain in full, with the rest retrieved from reference TRBV7-2 and TRBJ1-5, is GAGVSQSPSNKVTEKGKDVELRCDPISGHTALYWYRQSLGQGLEFLIYFQGNSAPDKSGLPSDRFSAERTGGSVSTLTIQRTQQEDSAVYLCASSANVGNQPQHFGDGTRLSIL.

This clonotype turned up a few times. The rearrangement joins TRBV29-1 to TRBJ2-3; D is unclear. V was pared by 4 bases and J by 3 bases, with 14 bases between. This CDR3 spans 14 amino acids. Germline CDR1 is SQVTM and CDR2 is ANQGSEA. Written as DNA, the CDR3 is TGCAGCGTTGTAACCCGAACTGATACAGATACGCAGTATTTT. Its translation is CSVVTRTDTDTQYF.

Many counts were recorded for this clonotype. This chain connects TRBV29-1 to TRBJ2-1; TRBD1 agrees at 7 bases. Germline trimming cut 8 bases from V and 6 bases from J; bases unmatched to any gene: 7. Germline values: CDR1 SQVTM, CDR2 ANQGSEA. This CDR3 contains 12 residues. The CDR3 nucleotides are TGCAGCTCCCTGGGACAGCGCAATGAGCAGTTCTTC. This codes for CSSLGQRNEQFF.

This clonotype was seen repeatedly, ten times or more. This chain uses TRBV4-1 with TRBJ1-1; no firm D call. CDR1 MGHRA and CDR2 YSYEKL come from the germline V gene. V lost 0 bases and J 2 bases, leaving 16 bases between the germline ends. The CDR3 consists of 17 residues. CDR3 sequence (DNA): TGCGCCAGCAGCCAAGATAGTTTGCGTTTTGGAAACACTGAAGCTTTCTTT. Protein: CASSQDSLRFGNTEAFF.

The rearrangement uses TRBV7-9 and TRBJ2-3; D uncertain. The V and J ends lost 0 bases and 0 bases respectively, with 7 bases between them. CDR3 length: 15 amino acids. The germline V gene has CDR1 SEHNR and CDR2 FQNEAQ (reference sequence). CDR3 in amino acids: CASSLALGSTDTQYF. The CDR3 DNA follows: TGTGCCAGCAGCTTAGCGCTGGGCAGCACAGATACGCAGTATTTT.

The V gene is TRBV20-1, the J gene TRBJ2-3; 9 bases map to TRBD2. This CDR3 has 15 residues. V shed 3 bases and J 1 base; nucleotides not matched to a gene: 5. Germline values: CDR1 DFQATT, CDR2 SNEGSKA (reference sequence). The CDR3 DNA reads as TGCAGTGCTAGTATCCCTAGCGGGGGCACAGATACGCAGTATTTT. Translation: CSASIPSGGTDTQYF.

The chain joins TRBV5-1 to TRBJ2-6; the D gene is possibly TRBD1 (6 bases). The CDR3 has 15 residues. Per germline, CDR1 SGHRS and CDR2 YFSETQ. V lost 7 bases and J lost 1, with 12 bases in between. CDR3 bases: TGCGCCAGCGCCATACAGGGTTCTGGGGCCAACGTCCTGACTTTC. Amino acid sequence: CASAIQGSGANVLTF. The full variable domain, completed using reference TRBV5-1 and TRBJ2-6, is KAGVTQTPRYLIKTRGQQVTLSCSPISGHRSVSWYQQTPGQGLQFLFEYFSETQRNKGNFPGRFSGRQFSNSRSEMNVSTLELGDSALYLCASAIQGSGANVLTFGAGSRLTVL.

This clonotype was seen a handful of times. J is TRBJ1-2 and V is TRBV5-1; TRBD1 agrees at 8 bases. The CDR3 has 14 residues. Germline V CDR1 and CDR2: SGHRS, YFSETQ. V was clipped by 3 bases and J by 4 bases; unmatched bases: 5. In DNA, the CDR3 is TGCGCCAGCAGCTCGGACAGGGCTTCCTATGGCTACACCTTC. Amino acids: CASSSDRASYGYTF.

This chain joins TRBV6-2 or TRBV6-3 and TRBJ2-3; a weak D match, TRBD1 (5 bases). V was clipped by 6 bases and J by 5 bases, with 15 bases between them. Germline CDR1 and CDR2: MNHEY and SVGEGT. The CDR3 is 14 residues long. The chain's CDR3 is CASSDGGARDTQYF. CDR3 in DNA: TGTGCCAGCAGCGACGGTGGGGCACGAGATACGCAGTATTTT.

This clonotype came up a few times. The chain recombines TRBV20-1 with TRBJ2-7; D is unresolved. The CDR3 is 17 residues long. Germline CDR1 and CDR2: DFQATT and SNEGSKA (reference sequence). Trimming took 1 base from V and 0 from J, leaving 19 bases between them. The CDR3 reads CSARVRKTAGLSYEQYF. The CDR3 nucleotides read TGCAGTGCTAGAGTGAGAAAGACGGCCGGCCTCTCCTACGAGCAGTACTTC.

The chain couples TRBV19 to TRBJ2-1; 8 bases map to TRBD1. Germline CDR1 reads LNHDA; CDR2 reads SQIVND (reference sequence). The CDR3 length is 11 residues. Trimming at V came to 7 bases and at J to 14 bases, leaving 7 bases not matched to a gene. The CDR3 protein is CASTNRGLEFF. In DNA form, the CDR3 reads TGTGCCAGTACAAACAGGGGGTTGGAGTTCTTC. Together with reference TRBV19 and TRBJ2-1, the CDR3 gives the full variable domain: DGGITQSPKYLFRKEGQNVTLSCEQNLNHDAMYWYRQDPGQGLRLIYYSQIVNDFQKGDIAEGYSVSREKKESFPLTVTSAQKNPTAFYLCASTNRGLEFFGPGTRLTVL.

This clonotype was seen at least ten times. This chain links TRBV7-8 with TRBJ2-7, with a tentative D call TRBD1 (5 bases). The CDR3 has 15 residues. Trimming removed 5 bases at V and 0 bases at J, with 14 bases between. Germline lookup yields CDR1 SGHVS and CDR2 FQNEAQ. The CDR3 spells CASSPGPDSSYEQYF. The CDR3 DNA is TGTGCCAGCAGCCCCGGACCTGACAGCTCCTACGAGCAGTACTTC.

There are a few counts of this clonotype. One end of the junction fails to match germline, which may point to a read error. V usage is TRBV5-1 and J usage is TRBJ2-4; D is unresolved. CDR1 SGHRS and CDR2 YFSETQ come from the germline V gene. The CDR3 extends over 15 amino acids. In DNA, the CDR3 is TGCGCCAGCAGTTTGGCCAACGGAGACAAAAACATTCAGTACTTC. It is translated as CASSLANGDKNIQYF.

This clonotype appeared a few times. The chain joins TRBV20-1 to TRBJ1-6; TRBD1 matches at 7 bases. The CDR3 contains 14 residues. Germline CDR1 DFQATT, CDR2 SNEGSKA (reference sequence). After removal of 5 bases from V and 8 bases from J, the junction contained 9 bases not matched to a gene. DNA for the CDR3: TGCAGTGCTTCCCGACAGGGCCGCGATTCACCCCTCCACTTT. This translates into CSASRQGRDSPLHF.

The rearrangement links TRBV28 to TRBJ2-2; tentatively, D is TRBD1 (6 bases). Germline-derived CDR1 and CDR2 are MDHEN and SYDVKM. V dropped 6 bases and J dropped 4 bases, with 15 bases sitting between them. This CDR3 is 15 amino acids long. The CDR3 sequence: CASRSTGRFTGELFF. CDR3 DNA: TGTGCCAGCAGATCGACAGGAAGGTTCACCGGGGAGCTGTTTTTT.

The rearrangement joins TRBV20-1 to TRBJ2-7, with D tentatively TRBD2 (5 bases). Judging by the DNA end, TRBJ2-5 fits better; the J call may be wrong. The CDR3 extends over 14 amino acids. Per the germline V gene, CDR1 is DFQATT and CDR2 is SNEGSKA (reference sequence). The CDR3 sequence is CSARFGGTAGTQYF. The CDR3 DNA reads as TGCAGTGCTAGATTCGGCGGAACCGCGGGGACCCAGTACTTC.

J is TRBJ2-4 and V is TRBV27, with 9 bases that match TRBD1. Gene TRBJ2-7 matches the end of the DNA better, so the J call may be wrong. CDR3 size: 15 residues. Germline V CDR1 and CDR2: MNHEY, SMNVEV (reference sequence). CDR3 nucleotide sequence: TGTGCCAGCAGTTTCGGGGGACAGGGAGGTTACGAGCAGTACTTC. Translated: CASSFGGQGGYEQYF.